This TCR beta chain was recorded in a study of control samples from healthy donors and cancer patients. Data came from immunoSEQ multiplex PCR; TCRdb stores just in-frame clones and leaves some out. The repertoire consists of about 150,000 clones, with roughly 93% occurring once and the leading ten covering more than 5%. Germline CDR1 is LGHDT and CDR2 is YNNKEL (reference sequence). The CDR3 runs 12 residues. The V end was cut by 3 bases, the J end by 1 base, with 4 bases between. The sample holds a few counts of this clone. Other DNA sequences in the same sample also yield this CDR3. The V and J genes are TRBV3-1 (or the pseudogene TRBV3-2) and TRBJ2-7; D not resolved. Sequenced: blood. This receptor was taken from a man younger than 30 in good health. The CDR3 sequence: CASSQGSYEQYF. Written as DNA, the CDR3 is TGTGCCAGCAGCCAGGGTTCCTACGAGCAGTACTTC.